This is a list of T cell receptor beta chains from one sample in a study of blood T cell repertoires in COVID-19. Sequencing used immunoSEQ multiplex PCR; TCRdb keeps in-frame clones, though not all of them. The sample consists of 130,000 to 150,000 clones, around 84% of them appearing once. Sequenced sample: peripheral blood. The source of these receptors is a human donor in a cohort sampled during active COVID-19. The CDR3 runs from the conserved cysteine through the conserved F or W. Each record gives: clone size, D gene, V gene, J gene, CDR3 DNA, CDR3 protein. D genes are given only for firm matches. Size is omitted from some rows. Given values are once, few, many or a class for expanded clones.

>-|-|TRBV24-1|TRBJ1-5
TGTGCCACCCGAGAGGCCGGGGGCAATCAGCCCCAGCATTTT
CATREAGGNQPQHF
>-|-|TRBV10-2|TRBJ1-1
TGCGCCAGCAGTACTCCCGGGTCTGAAGCTTTCTTT
CASSTPGSEAFF
>few|TRBD1|TRBV28|TRBJ1-6
TGTGCCAGCAGGCCGACAGGGCTCCTTAAGTCCCTCCACTTT
CASRPTGLLKSLHF
>-|TRBD1|TRBV27|TRBJ2-7
TGTGCCAGCCGCCTTGAGGGGGCGGTTTTCTACGAGCAGTACTTC
CASRLEGAVFYEQYF
>-|-|TRBV30|TRBJ2-7
TGTGCCTGGATGAAGTTCAGCTCCTACGAGCAGTACTTC
CAWMKFSSYEQYF
>-|-|TRBV4-1|TRBJ2-7
TGCGCCAGCAGCCAGACACAGTTCCTTTCCTACGAGCAGTACTTC
CASSQTQFLSYEQYF
>-|-|TRBV20-1|TRBJ1-6
TGCAGTGCTAGTTTTTCCCGGGGCAGGGGCAGAAGGAATTCACCCCTCCACTTT
CSASFSRGRGRRNSPLHF
>-|TRBD1|TRBV18|TRBJ1-2
TGTGCCAGCTCACCCACCGGGACAGGGGCCTATGGCTACACCTTC
CASSPTGTGAYGYTF
>few|-|TRBV7-2|TRBJ2-7
TGTGCCAGCACCCTGACAGGAGCCAGCCTCTACGAGCAGTACTTC
CASTLTGASLYEQYF
>-|-|TRBV11-3|TRBJ1-2
TGTGCCAGCAGGAGCACCGGGACGGGAGATTATGGCTACACCTTC
CASRSTGTGDYGYTF
>-|-|TRBV11-2|TRBJ2-7
TGTGCCAGCAGCGGAGGGGACAGTCCGCAGTACTTC
CASSGGDSPQYF
>once|TRBD1|TRBV11-2|TRBJ2-5
TGTGCCAGCAGCTTATGGACAGGGGCCGCCCAAGAGACCCAGTACTTC
CASSLWTGAAQETQYF
>-|-|TRBV7-2|TRBJ1-6
TGTGCCAGCAGCTTAGACAGCAATAATTCACCCCTCCACTTT
CASSLDSNNSPLHF
>-|-|TRBV6-5|TRBJ2-7
TGTGCCAGCAGCCAAACCGGGAGCTCCCACGAGCAGTACTTC
CASSQTGSSHEQYF
>-|-|TRBV30|TRBJ1-4
TGTGCCTGGAGTGTACCAGGGTCGGGTAATGAAAAACTGTTTTTT
CAWSVPGSGNEKLFF
>-|-|TRBV15|TRBJ1-5
TGTGCCACCTCTTATAAGGCGGCCCAGCATTTT
CATSYKAAQHF
>-|TRBD2|TRBV3-1/TRBV3-2|TRBJ2-1
TGTGCCAGCAGCCAAGGGGCGGGGGGTGGTGAGCAGTTCTTC
CASSQGAGGGEQFF
>once|TRBD1|TRBV5-6|TRBJ2-7
TGTGCCAGCAGCCGACAGGGGGCGCCGCGGGTTTACTCCTACGAGCAGTACTTC
CASSRQGAPRVYSYEQYF
>-|-|TRBV20-1|TRBJ2-5
TGCAGTGCCGGGGGAGGGACCCAGTACTTC
CSAGGGTQYF
>-|TRBD1|TRBV9|TRBJ2-7
TGTGCCAGCAGCTACGGGACAGGGGGCTACGAGCAGTACTTC
CASSYGTGGYEQYF
>-|-|TRBV30|TRBJ2-7
TGTGCCTGGAGTGGCGGCAGGGAAAGGGCCGAGCAGTACTTC
CAWSGGRERAEQYF
>few|-|TRBV9|TRBJ2-7
TGTGCCAGCAGCGCGACACCTTCCTACGAGCAGTACTTC
CASSATPSYEQYF
>-|-|TRBV18|TRBJ2-2
TGTGCCAGCTCACCATTTACAGCCAACACCGGGGAGCTGTTTTTT
CASSPFTANTGELFF
>-|-|TRBV11-2|TRBJ1-2
TGTGCCAGCAGCTTAAGCAGGGGACCGTCGAACTATGGCTACACCTTC
CASSLSRGPSNYGYTF
>-|-|TRBV4-3|TRBJ1-3
TGCGCCAGCAGCCAAGAACGGCCGGCTGGTAGGGGAGGTGGAAACACCATATATTTT
CASSQERPAGRGGGNTIYF
>few|-|TRBV28|TRBJ2-7
TGTGCCAGCACTACGCAGGGGTTAGGTTCCTACGAGCAGTACTTC
CASTTQGLGSYEQYF
>-|TRBD1|TRBV15|TRBJ2-7
TGTGCCACCAGCAGGCCCGGGACAGGGTTGAAGGAGCAGTACTTC
CATSRPGTGLKEQYF
>once|-|TRBV5-5|TRBJ1-2
TGTGCCAGCAGCCCCGGGGAAGGGTGGTATGGCTACACCTTC
CASSPGEGWYGYTF
>-|-|TRBV19|TRBJ2-3
TGTGCCAGTAGTATATTTAGCAGGAGGGCTAGGGGAAGCACAGATACGCAGTATTTT
CASSIFSRRARGSTDTQYF
>-|-|TRBV5-6|TRBJ1-1
TGTGCCAGCAGTTCCCAGGGTGTAAGGACTGAAGCTTTCTTT
CASSSQGVRTEAFF
>-|-|TRBV15|TRBJ1-2
TGTGCCACCAGCAGAGATGTTGGGGGGGCCTATGGCTACACCTTC
CATSRDVGGAYGYTF
>-|-|TRBV30|TRBJ1-5
TGTGCCTGGAGTGTACATTTTGGGGCCTCTATATCCTTTAGCAATCAGCCCCAGCATTTT
CAWSVHFGASISFSNQPQHF
>-|-|TRBV11-1|TRBJ2-4
TGTGCCAGCAGCCTCAGGGGTTGGACTCGCGAAAACATTCAGTACTTC
CASSLRGWTRENIQYF
>-|TRBD1|TRBV11-1|TRBJ1-1
TGTGCCAGCAGCCGACAGGGGATGAACACTGAAGCTTTCTTT
CASSRQGMNTEAFF
>-|-|TRBV7-9|TRBJ1-5
TGTGCCAGCAGCTTTGAGGGCAGCCAGGAGCCCCAGCATTTT
CASSFEGSQEPQHF
>-|-|TRBV6-2/TRBV6-3|TRBJ2-7
TGTGCCAGCAGTTTAGCGTCCTACGAGCAGTACTTC
CASSLASYEQYF
>-|TRBD2|TRBV24-1|TRBJ2-5
TGTGCCACCAGCCGGGGGGGTGGGGAGACCCAGTACTTC
CATSRGGGETQYF
>-|TRBD1|TRBV28|TRBJ1-5
TGTGCCAGCAGTTTGCGGCCTGGCAGGGGGCCTTATAGCAATCAGCCCCAGCATTTT
CASSLRPGRGPYSNQPQHF
>-|-|TRBV6-5|TRBJ1-5
TGTGCCAGCAGAATCCAGGGCCAGCCCCAGCATTTT
CASRIQGQPQHF
>-|-|TRBV30|TRBJ1-2
TGTGCCTGCCGAAGCCCTTTAAACTATGGCTACACCTTC
CACRSPLNYGYTF
>-|-|TRBV7-3|TRBJ2-2
TGTGCCAGCAGCTTAGAGCCAACCGGGGAGCTGTTTTTT
CASSLEPTGELFF
>-|TRBD1|TRBV30|TRBJ1-4
TGTGCCTGGAGTCCCGGGACAGGGGCCGGTCGCGAAAAACTGTTTTTT
CAWSPGTGAGREKLFF
>-|-|TRBV19|TRBJ2-1
TGTGCCAGTAGTATGCGGGGGCTTGACCACAATGAGCAGTTCTTC
CASSMRGLDHNEQFF